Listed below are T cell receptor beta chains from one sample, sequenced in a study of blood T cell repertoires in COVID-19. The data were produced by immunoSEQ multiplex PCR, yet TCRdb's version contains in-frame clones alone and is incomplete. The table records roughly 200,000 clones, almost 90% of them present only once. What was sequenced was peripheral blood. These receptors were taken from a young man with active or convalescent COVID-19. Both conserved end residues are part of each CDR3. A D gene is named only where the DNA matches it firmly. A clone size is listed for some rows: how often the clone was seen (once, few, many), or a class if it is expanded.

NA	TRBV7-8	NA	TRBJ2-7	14	CASSKTGSPYEQYF	TGTGCCAGCAGCAAAACAGGGTCCCCCTACGAGCAGTACTTC
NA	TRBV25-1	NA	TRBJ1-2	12	CASSEGAYGYTF	TGTGCCAGCAGTGAGGGGGCCTATGGCTACACCTTC
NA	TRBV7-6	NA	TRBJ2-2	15	CASSLDAVVTGELFF	TGTGCCAGCAGCTTAGACGCGGTGGTCACCGGGGAGCTGTTTTTT
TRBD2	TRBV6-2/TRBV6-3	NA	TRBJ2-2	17	CASSKGLAGVSSGELFF	TGTGCCAGCAGTAAGGGACTAGCGGGAGTTTCTTCCGGGGAGCTGTTTTTT
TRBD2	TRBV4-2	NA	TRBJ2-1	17	CASSQFTAGAFYNEQFF	TGTGCCAGCAGCCAATTTACAGCGGGGGCCTTTTACAATGAGCAGTTCTTC
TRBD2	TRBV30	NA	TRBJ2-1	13	CAWSPGTSDEQFF	TGTGCCTGGAGTCCCGGGACTAGCGATGAGCAGTTCTTC
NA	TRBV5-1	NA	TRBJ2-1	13	CASSLPGYNEQFF	TGCGCCAGCAGCTTACCGGGGTACAATGAGCAGTTCTTC
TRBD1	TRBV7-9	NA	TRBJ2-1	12	CASSLGGQGEFF	TGTGCCAGCAGCTTAGGAGGACAGGGGGAGTTCTTC
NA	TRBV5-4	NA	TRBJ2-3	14	CASSKETAADTQYF	TGTGCCAGCAGCAAGGAAACGGCGGCAGATACGCAGTATTTT
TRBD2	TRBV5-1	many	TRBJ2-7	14	CASSSGGDSYEQYF	TGCGCCAGCAGCTCGGGAGGGGATTCCTACGAGCAGTACTTC
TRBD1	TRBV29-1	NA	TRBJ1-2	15	CSVGTGGASGYGYTF	TGCAGCGTGGGGACAGGGGGCGCGAGCGGCTATGGCTACACCTTC
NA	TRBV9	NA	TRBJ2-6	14	CASSAGFAANVLTF	TGTGCCAGCAGCGCGGGATTTGCGGCCAACGTCCTGACTTTC
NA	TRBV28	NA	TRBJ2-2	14	CASRAQGGDGELFF	TGTGCCAGCAGGGCTCAGGGGGGCGACGGGGAGCTGTTTTTT
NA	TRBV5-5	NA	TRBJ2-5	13	CASSLVPGETQYF	TGTGCCAGCAGTTTAGTCCCGGGGGAGACCCAGTACTTC
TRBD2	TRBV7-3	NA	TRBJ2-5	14	CASSLGLAGETQYF	TGTGCCAGCAGCTTAGGACTAGCCGGGGAGACCCAGTACTTC
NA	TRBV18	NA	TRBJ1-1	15	CASSPSTGSWDEAFF	TGTGCCAGCTCACCATCTACGGGATCATGGGATGAAGCTTTCTTT
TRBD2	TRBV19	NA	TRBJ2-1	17	CASSDALGLAGYNEQFF	TGTGCCAGTAGTGACGCCTTGGGACTAGCGGGGTACAATGAGCAGTTCTTC
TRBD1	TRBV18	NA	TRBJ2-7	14	CASSPRDRNYEQYF	TGTGCCAGCTCACCACGGGACAGGAACTACGAGCAGTACTTC
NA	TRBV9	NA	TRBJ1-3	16	CASSVDSFYSGNTIYF	TGTGCCAGCAGCGTCGACAGCTTTTACTCTGGAAACACCATATATTTT
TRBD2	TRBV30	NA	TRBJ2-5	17	CAWSGRLAWKYQETQYF	TGTGCCTGGAGTGGGAGACTAGCGTGGAAGTACCAAGAGACCCAGTACTTC
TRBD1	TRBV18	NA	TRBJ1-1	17	CASSPPPGQTSNTEAFF	TGTGCCAGCTCACCACCTCCGGGACAGACTTCTAACACTGAAGCTTTCTTT
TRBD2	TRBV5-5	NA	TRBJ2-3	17	CASSKTGTSGGDRTQYF	TGTGCCAGCAGCAAAACCGGGACTAGCGGGGGGGACAGGACGCAGTATTTT
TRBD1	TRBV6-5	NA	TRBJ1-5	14	CASKDRIGNQPQHF	TGTGCCAGCAAGGACAGGATTGGCAATCAGCCCCAGCATTTT